This entry lists 5 T cell receptor beta chains sequenced from one sample in a study of T-cell reconstitution after alpha-beta-depleted transplantation in children. This sample's TCRbeta library carried unique molecular identifier barcodes. TCRdb ran MiXCR on the PCR reads and lists one entry per CDR3 protein. The sample consists of hundreds of thousands of distinct CDR3 sequences, around 13% of them appearing once. Source: PBMCs, taken before TCRalphabeta/CD19-depleted stem cell transplant. These receptors all stem from a girl between 2 and 10 years old with congenital amegakaryocytic thrombocytopenia, due to receive a stem cell transplant.

This clonotype was picked up many times. This chain links TRBV20-1 with TRBJ2-3, with 8 bases that match TRBD2. The CDR3 spans 13 residues. The V segment lost 6 bases and the J segment 2 bases; nucleotides outside the gene matches: 4. Germline values: CDR1 DFQATT, CDR2 SNEGSKA (reference sequence). CDR3 nucleotide sequence: TGCAGTGCAACAGGACTAGCCACAGATACGCAGTATTTT. Amino acid sequence: CSATGLATDTQYF.

This clonotype was recorded many times. The CDR3 sequence is CASSLRDNTDTQYF. CDR3 sequence (DNA): TGCGCCAGCAGCTTGCGGGATAACACAGATACGCAGTATTTT. The chain is built from TRBV5-1 and TRBJ2-3, with D tentatively TRBD2 (5 bases). Between the trimmed V and J ends, which lost 1 base and 2 bases, there was a span of 8 bases. The CDR3 is made up of 14 amino acids. Per germline, CDR1 SGHRS and CDR2 YFSETQ.

The chain combines TRBV29-1 with TRBJ2-5, with 10 bases identical to TRBD2. The CDR3 contains 15 residues. V was pared by 2 bases and J by 4 bases, with 7 bases of the junction left unmatched. The germline gives CDR1 SQVTM, CDR2 ANQGSEA. In nucleotides, the CDR3 is TGCAGCGTTGAACCGGCTAGCGGGAGAGGAGAGACCCAGTACTTC. Translated: CSVEPASGRGETQYF.

This clonotype was detected a few times. The chain joins TRBV29-1 to TRBJ2-7; TRBD2 matches at 7 bases. CDR3 length: 14 amino acids. Germline V gene data show CDR1 as SQVTM and CDR2 as ANQGSEA. The V and J ends lost 7 bases and 2 bases, in that order; junction bases with no gene match: 11. This CDR3 is CSARSGVGTYEQYF. CDR3 bases: TGCAGCGCCCGAAGCGGGGTGGGAACCTACGAGCAGTACTTC.

This clonotype was recorded at least ten times. This chain connects TRBV5-5 to TRBJ2-7; 7 bases are shared with TRBD2. Trimming at V came to 2 bases and at J to 2 bases, leaving 7 bases not matched to a gene. The CDR3 is 15 residues long. CDR1 and CDR2 from the germline V gene are SGHKS and YYEKEE (reference sequence). For the CDR3, the DNA is TGTGCCAGCAGCTTCGCGGCTAGCGGAACCTACGAGCAGTACTTC. Amino acids: CASSFAASGTYEQYF.